This is a list of T cell receptor beta chains from one sample in a study of CXCR3-negative and CXCR3-positive naive CD8 T cells. TCRdb reanalyzed the 5' RACE reads, giving one entry per CDR3 protein sequence and no DNA. The ten most abundant clones cover over 2% of a sample with 40,000 to 50,000 distinct CDR3 sequences. The material sequenced was naive CXCR3- CD8+ T cells from blood. The receptors come from a human donor in good health. Some clones in this sample may be carry-over from other donors' samples. Each CDR3 is given with its conserved first and last residue. The order of the fields is J gene, V gene, clone size, CDR3 protein. Only part of the rows carry a size: once, few, many, or a class if the clone is expanded.

J gene: TRBJ2-7
V gene: TRBV7-9
clone size: NA
CDR3 protein: CASTPGLLIGEQYF

J gene: TRBJ2-1
V gene: TRBV6-5
clone size: NA
CDR3 protein: CASSFNPTVEKFF

J gene: TRBJ2-1
V gene: TRBV18
clone size: medium-sized
CDR3 protein: CASSPFSYNEQFF

J gene: TRBJ1-2
V gene: TRBV29-1
clone size: NA
CDR3 protein: CSVGGPGQGTYGYTF

J gene: TRBJ2-4
V gene: TRBV12-3/TRBV12-4
clone size: NA
CDR3 protein: CASSPSIDRDGAKNIQYF

J gene: TRBJ2-2
V gene: TRBV19
clone size: NA
CDR3 protein: CASSIPPGGELFF

J gene: TRBJ1-2
V gene: TRBV12-1
clone size: NA
CDR3 protein: CASSFRSNYGYTF

J gene: TRBJ1-1
V gene: TRBV29-1
clone size: NA
CDR3 protein: CSVVSGEIEAFF

J gene: TRBJ1-2
V gene: TRBV5-5
clone size: NA
CDR3 protein: CASSYGTIYGYTF

J gene: TRBJ2-5
V gene: TRBV6-6
clone size: NA
CDR3 protein: CASRDARSPGETQYF

J gene: TRBJ1-6
V gene: TRBV7-9
clone size: NA
CDR3 protein: CASSRGNSPLHF

J gene: TRBJ2-7
V gene: TRBV20-1
clone size: NA
CDR3 protein: CSARGNVDYEQYF

J gene: TRBJ2-1
V gene: TRBV29-1
clone size: NA
CDR3 protein: CSVEYLDSSSYNEQFF

J gene: TRBJ2-7
V gene: TRBV28
clone size: NA
CDR3 protein: CASGYGGTVGYEQYF

J gene: TRBJ2-7
V gene: TRBV29-1
clone size: NA
CDR3 protein: CSVEAAGVGYEQYF

J gene: TRBJ2-1
V gene: TRBV7-3
clone size: NA
CDR3 protein: CASSSIQGANYNEQFF

J gene: TRBJ2-7
V gene: TRBV29-1
clone size: NA
CDR3 protein: CSVRTGSSYEQYF

J gene: TRBJ2-7
V gene: TRBV3-1
clone size: NA
CDR3 protein: CASSHAGTGLYEQYF

J gene: TRBJ2-7
V gene: TRBV7-2
clone size: NA
CDR3 protein: CASSSSGGYEQYF

J gene: TRBJ2-7
V gene: TRBV29-1
clone size: medium-sized
CDR3 protein: CSVAEGLAGQYF